The rows below give T cell receptor beta chains drawn from one sample of a study of blood T cell repertoires in COVID-19. Only in-frame clones appear in the TCRdb table, and some are missing; sequencing was by immunoSEQ multiplex PCR. This sample yields 180,000 or so clones, of which approximately 90% are seen a single time; 3.5% to 4.5% belongs to the top ten. Sequenced sample: peripheral blood. These receptors originate from a man between 18 and 29 years old with active or convalescent COVID-19. Both conserved end residues are part of each CDR3. Fields, in order: V gene, CDR3 protein.

>TRBV9
CASSVELGPGGYTF
>TRBV29-1
CSVDHGRGSFF
>TRBV2
CASSVRGGDTQYF
>TRBV5-4
CASSLKTGAAEQYF
>TRBV7-2
CASRTGLNTEAFF
>TRBV25-1
CASSESGDSIRNEQFF
>TRBV7-8
CASSYLGQFEQFF
>TRBV11-2
CASSARTGDGGGYTF
>TRBV6-2/TRBV6-3
CASSSAGGYTGELFF
>TRBV4-2
CASTPTGGNTEAFF
>TRBV4-1
CASSDSNGETQYF
>TRBV11-2
CASSRRLAGRTDTQYF
>TRBV11-3
CASSLGGLADYEQYF
>TRBV18
CASSQIQRTVGEKLFF
>TRBV2
CASSDSSGGTYNEQFF
>TRBV5-6
CASNRPTGKNTEAFF
>TRBV19
CASSKQGMSTEAFF
>TRBV10-3
CAITTDSRLYEQYF
>TRBV3-1/TRBV3-2
CASSRSGKDKPGQYF
>TRBV5-1
CASSLDVGGDEQFF
>TRBV19
CASNIQGTHEPQHF
>TRBV5-1
CASSPGGSDREKLFF
>TRBV19
CASSTGYENTEAFF
>TRBV6-6
CASKLEGGDGYTF
>TRBV6-4
CASSDPGGRAADTQYF
>TRBV10-3
CATRQGGNTGELFF
>TRBV3-1/TRBV3-2
CASSQQGGLFF